This TCR beta chain derives from a study of cytomegalovirus exposure and HLA in healthy donors. Use of 60 Vbeta and 13 Jbeta primers characterized the PCR. The protocol was immunoSEQ multiplex PCR, while the TCRdb copy is restricted to in-frame clones and leaves out a portion. The sample has fewer than 200,000 clones, roughly 80% seen once. A word on this clone: Antigen unknown.

General observations from the study: The study listed 150 to 200 cytomegalovirus-associated TCR beta chains. According to an earlier analysis, most TCR beta V segments yielded productive rearrangements about 87% or about 30% of the time. Among the CMV-associated chains, three were confirmed in vitro as specific for CMV antigens.

CDR3 length equals 15 residues. Looked up from germline, CDR1 is MNHEY and CDR2 is SMNVEV (reference sequence). Trimming cost V 3 bases and J 4 bases; bases outside gene matches: 6. Input material: PBMCs. The sequence came from a man aged 25-45 years in good health and CMV-seronegative. The gene calls are TRBV27 and TRBJ2-7; 10 bases fit TRBD1. DNA for the CDR3: TGTGCCAGCAGTTTGCGGGGACAGGGGTTGTACGAGCAGTACTTC. It translates to CASSLRGQGLYEQYF.